This T cell receptor beta chain was identified during a study of lymphopenia after photon versus proton radiotherapy. With regard to this clone: Antigen: not known.

Study-level points and caveats: In patients who died, overall survival fell as post-nadir TCR diversity dropped more. Photon-treated patients lost naive T cells and TCR diversity; proton-treated stayed stable. Post-nadir diversity loss with photons came from oligoclonal expansion, particularly CD8+ Temra cells.

From germline, CDR1 is SGHNT and CDR2 YYREEE (reference sequence). Trimming shortened V by 0 bases and J by 4 bases, and 6 bases separated the two germline ends. This CDR3 is 13 amino acids long. The method was immunoSEQ multiplex PCR; TCRdb's version includes in-frame clones alone and lacks a portion of them. Here the sample spans under 20,000 clones, about 92% being singletons. The sample here was peripheral blood, taken from a patient treated with photon-based radiotherapy. This TCR was recovered from a woman between 40 and 50 years old with cholangiocarcinoma. This rearrangement joins TRBV5-4 to TRBJ2-3; D gene unclear. The CDR3, as DNA: TGTGCCAGCAGCTTGGATGGGCCAGATACGCAGTATTTT. This encodes CASSLDGPDTQYF.